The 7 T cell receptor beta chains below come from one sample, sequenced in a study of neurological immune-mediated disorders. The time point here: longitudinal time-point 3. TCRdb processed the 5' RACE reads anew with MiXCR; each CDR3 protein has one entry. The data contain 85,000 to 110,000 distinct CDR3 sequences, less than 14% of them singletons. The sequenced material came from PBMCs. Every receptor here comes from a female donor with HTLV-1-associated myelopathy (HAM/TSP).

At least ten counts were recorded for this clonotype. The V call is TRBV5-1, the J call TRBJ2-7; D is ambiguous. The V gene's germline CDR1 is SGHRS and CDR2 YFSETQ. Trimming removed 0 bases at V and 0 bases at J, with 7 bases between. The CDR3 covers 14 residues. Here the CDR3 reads CASSLAGFSYEQYF. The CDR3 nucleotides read TGCGCCAGCAGCTTGGCGGGTTTCTCCTACGAGCAGTACTTC.

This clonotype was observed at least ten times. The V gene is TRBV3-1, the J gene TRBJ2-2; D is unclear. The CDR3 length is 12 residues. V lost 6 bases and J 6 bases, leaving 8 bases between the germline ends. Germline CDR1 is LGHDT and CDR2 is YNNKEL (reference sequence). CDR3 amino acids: CASSLLSGELFF. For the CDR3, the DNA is TGTGCCAGCAGTTTATTGTCCGGGGAGCTGTTTTTT.

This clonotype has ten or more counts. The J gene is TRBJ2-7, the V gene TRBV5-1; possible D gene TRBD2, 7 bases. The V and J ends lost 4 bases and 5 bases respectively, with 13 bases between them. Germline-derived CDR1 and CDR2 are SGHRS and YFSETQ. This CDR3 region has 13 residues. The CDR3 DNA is TGCGCCAGCAGCCCGACGGGGGGCCACGAGCAGTACTTC. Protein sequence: CASSPTGGHEQYF.

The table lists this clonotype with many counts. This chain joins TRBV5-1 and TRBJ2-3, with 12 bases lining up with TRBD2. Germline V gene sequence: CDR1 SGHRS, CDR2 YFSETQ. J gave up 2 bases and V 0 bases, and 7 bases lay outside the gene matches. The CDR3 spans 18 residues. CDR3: CASSLARTSGEITDTQYF. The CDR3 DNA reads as TGCGCCAGCAGCTTGGCCAGGACTAGCGGGGAGATCACAGATACGCAGTATTTT.

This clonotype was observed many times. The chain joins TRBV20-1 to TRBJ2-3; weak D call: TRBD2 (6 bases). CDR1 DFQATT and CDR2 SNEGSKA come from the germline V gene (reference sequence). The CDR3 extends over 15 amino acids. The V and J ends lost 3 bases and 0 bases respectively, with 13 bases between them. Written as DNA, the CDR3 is TGCAGTGCTAGGGGACTTACAACTAGCACAGATACGCAGTATTTT. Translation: CSARGLTTSTDTQYF.

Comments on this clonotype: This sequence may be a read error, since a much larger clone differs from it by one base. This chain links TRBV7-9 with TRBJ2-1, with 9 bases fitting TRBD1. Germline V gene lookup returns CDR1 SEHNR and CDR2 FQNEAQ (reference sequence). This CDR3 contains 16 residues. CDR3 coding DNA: TGTGCCAACAGCTTAGCCGCAGGGACAGGGCGAGGCGGGCAGTTCTTC. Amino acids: CANSLAAGTGRGGQFF.

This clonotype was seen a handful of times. Written as DNA, the CDR3 is TGCGCCAGCAGCTTGGAAACTAGCGGGGGGGCTTATCATACGCAGTATTTT. Protein: CASSLETSGGAYHTQYF. The chain links TRBV5-1 to TRBJ2-3, with TRBD2 matching over 13 bases. Germline V CDR1 and CDR2: SGHRS, YFSETQ. The CDR3 covers 17 residues. Unmatched junction bases numbered 8, after V lost 0 bases and J lost 7 bases.